This TCR beta chain was obtained from a study of technical replicates of blood from a handful of donors. From germline, CDR1 is SGHAT and CDR2 FQNNGV. V lost 3 bases, J lost 0 bases, and 11 bases lay in between. This CDR3 is built from 15 residues. Produced via immunoSEQ multiplex PCR; TCRdb's table is partial and in-frame only. Of about 80,000 clones in the sample, approximately 94% were seen once. Sequencing was carried out using T cells isolated from PBMCs. The chain links TRBV11-2 to TRBJ2-5, with D perhaps TRBD2 (6 bases). This sequence originates from a human donor in good health. The CDR3 region is CASSFMEGYQETQYF. The CDR3 DNA follows: TGTGCCAGCAGCTTCATGGAGGGGTACCAAGAGACCCAGTACTTC.